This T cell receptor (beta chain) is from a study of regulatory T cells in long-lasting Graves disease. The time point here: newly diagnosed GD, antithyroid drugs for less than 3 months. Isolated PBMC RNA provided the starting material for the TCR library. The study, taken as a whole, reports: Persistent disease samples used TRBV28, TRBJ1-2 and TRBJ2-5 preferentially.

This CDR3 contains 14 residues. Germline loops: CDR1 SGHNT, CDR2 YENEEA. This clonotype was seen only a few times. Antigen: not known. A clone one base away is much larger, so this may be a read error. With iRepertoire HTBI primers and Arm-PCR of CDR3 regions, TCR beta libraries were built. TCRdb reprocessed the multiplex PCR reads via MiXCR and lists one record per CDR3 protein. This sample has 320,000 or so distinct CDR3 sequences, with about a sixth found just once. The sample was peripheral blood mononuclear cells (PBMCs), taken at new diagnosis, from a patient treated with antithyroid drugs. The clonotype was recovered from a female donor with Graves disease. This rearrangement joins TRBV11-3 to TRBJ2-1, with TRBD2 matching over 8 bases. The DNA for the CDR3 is TGTGCCAACAGCTTACTCCGGGGGGGGGGTGAGCAGTTCTTC. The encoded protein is CANSLLRGGGEQFF.